One sample yielded the 5 T cell receptor beta chains listed below, sequenced in a study of Ad26.COV2.S vaccination and SARS-CoV-2 variants. Treatment of the sample: approximately 18 received Ad26.COV2.S at low or high dose, single or two shots; 5 received placebo; per-sample allocation not given. After the first vaccine or placebo injection, samples were drawn on day 63. The protocol was immunoSEQ multiplex PCR, while the TCRdb copy is restricted to in-frame clones and leaves out a portion. This sample has about 400,000 clones, with approximately 90% found just once. The sample here was peripheral blood, taken in a trial of Ad26.COV2.S vaccine versus placebo. The receptor set was obtained from a person aged 18 to 59 who received the Ad26.COV2.S COVID-19 vaccine or a placebo.

The CDR3 is CASSQEAQGTTEAFF. In DNA, the CDR3 is TGCGCCAGCAGCCAAGAGGCCCAGGGGACCACTGAAGCTTTCTTT. The gene calls are TRBV4-3 and TRBJ1-1; D perhaps matches TRBD1 (6 bases). CDR1 LGHNA and CDR2 YSLEER come from the germline V gene. This CDR3 region has 15 residues. V lost 0 bases and J lost 4, with 12 bases in between.

This clone has just one count. The V and J genes are TRBV2 and TRBJ2-1, with a weak D call TRBD1 (6 bases). This CDR3 comprises 17 residues. V lost 3 bases and J lost 6, with 21 bases in between. Germline V gene data show CDR1 as SNHLY and CDR2 as FYNNEI. DNA of the CDR3: TGTGCCAGCAGTGATACCTCGCCCGGACTCAGGGGCAATGAGCAGTTCTTC. Protein sequence: CASSDTSPGLRGNEQFF.

This rearrangement joins TRBV5-1 to TRBJ2-7; maybe TRBD1 (6 bases). Trimming shortened V by 5 bases and J by 2 bases, and 14 bases separated the two germline ends. Per the germline V gene, CDR1 is SGHRS and CDR2 is YFSETQ. The CDR3 runs 14 residues. This CDR3 reads CASSSGAQPYEQYF. CDR3 DNA: TGCGCCAGCAGTTCAGGGGCCCAACCCTACGAGCAGTACTTC. Full variable domain (remainder filled in from reference TRBV5-1 and TRBJ2-7): KAGVTQTPRYLIKTRGQQVTLSCSPISGHRSVSWYQQTPGQGLQFLFEYFSETQRNKGNFPGRFSGRQFSNSRSEMNVSTLELGDSALYLCASSSGAQPYEQYFGPGTRLTVT.

CDR3 in DNA: TGTGCCAGCAGCTCCGGGACTAGCGGGGTAGAGACCCAGTACTTC. This gives the protein CASSSGTSGVETQYF. This sequence joins TRBV5-8 and TRBJ2-5, with TRBD2 matching over 13 bases. J lost 4 bases, V lost 3 bases, and 3 bases had no gene match. Per the germline V gene, CDR1 is SGHTS and CDR2 is YDEGEE. CDR3 length: 15 residues.

V gene TRBV10-1 combines with J gene TRBJ2-3; D is uncertain. The CDR3 totals 13 residues. The V and J ends lost 4 bases and 1 base respectively, with 6 bases between them. The germline V gene has CDR1 WNHNN and CDR2 SYGVQD (reference sequence). The chain's CDR3 is CASSAFRTDTQYF. CDR3 nucleotides: TGCGCCAGCAGTGCTTTCCGCACAGATACGCAGTATTTT.